Presented here are 32 T cell receptor beta chains from one specimen sequenced in a study of shared clonotypes between healthy human individuals. TCRdb's copy holds only in-frame clones and misses some; the assay was immunoSEQ multiplex PCR. This table holds roughly 890,000 clones, around 93% found once. Cells designated naive CD8 were CD45RO-negative and were positively selected for CCR7, with terminally differentiated effector memory CD45RA+ cells excluded. Sequencing input: naive CD8+ T cells sorted from blood. All receptors derive from a young man in good health.

The chain employs TRBV10-3 and TRBJ2-7; 9 nucleotides agree with TRBD2. Germline CDR1 and CDR2: ENHRY and SYGVKD. The CDR3 consists of 17 residues. V trimming: 2 bases; J trimming: 3 bases; junction bases outside the gene matches: 11. CDR3 loop: CAISEPSGGSGSYEQYF. In nucleotides, the CDR3 is TGTGCCATCAGTGAGCCCTCAGGAGGTAGCGGGAGCTACGAGCAGTACTTC.

This clone has a single count. This chain uses TRBV7-9 with TRBJ2-7; 9 bases are shared with TRBD1. CDR1 and CDR2 (germline): SEHNR, FQNEAQ (reference sequence). The CDR3 is 16 amino acids. Trimming removed 1 base from V and 0 bases from J; junction bases left unmatched: 4. The CDR3 loop is CASSLVLTGGSYEQYF. In DNA, the CDR3 is TGTGCCAGCAGCTTAGTCCTGACAGGGGGCTCCTACGAGCAGTACTTC.

The genes are TRBV2 and TRBJ2-2; 7 bases agree with TRBD1. V lost 2 bases to trimming and J lost 4 bases; unmatched junction nucleotides: 7. Germline V gene lookup returns CDR1 SNHLY and CDR2 FYNNEI. The CDR3 length is 16 residues. The CDR3 loop is CASSEIRTGGTGELFF. The DNA for the CDR3 is TGTGCCAGCAGTGAAATAAGGACAGGTGGCACCGGGGAGCTGTTTTTT.

The chain is built from TRBV29-1 and TRBJ1-1; no firm D call. The CDR3 spans 10 residues. The germline gives CDR1 SQVTM, CDR2 ANQGSEA. The germline V and J ends were trimmed by 4 bases and 5 bases, with 5 bases remaining between them. CDR3 residues: CSVGPTEAFF. In nucleotides, the CDR3 is TGCAGCGTTGGGCCAACTGAAGCTTTCTTT.

This chain uses TRBV5-5 with TRBJ2-7; possible D gene TRBD1, 5 bases. V was pared by 0 bases and J by 5 bases, with 12 bases between. CDR1 and CDR2 (germline): SGHKS, YYEKEE (reference sequence). This CDR3 region has 14 residues. The CDR3: CASSLGGRADEQYF. DNA of the CDR3: TGTGCCAGCAGCTTGGGGGGCAGGGCAGACGAGCAGTACTTC.

Concerning this clone itself: Other DNA variants within this sample encode the same CDR3. The chain couples TRBV9 to TRBJ2-5; D is unresolved. From germline, CDR1 is SGDLS and CDR2 YYNGEE. The V end lost 0 bases, the J end lost 2 bases, and 5 bases lay between the germline ends. The CDR3 is 13 amino acids. The CDR3, as DNA: TGTGCCAGCAGCGTAGGCCAGCAAGAGACCCAGTACTTC. Translation gives CASSVGQQETQYF.

The chain combines TRBV7-2 with TRBJ2-2, with 7 bases lining up with TRBD2. CDR1 SGHTA and CDR2 FQGNSA come from the germline V gene. The CDR3 runs 15 residues. V dropped 2 bases and J dropped 2; count of bases not matched to a gene: 2. The CDR3 loop is CASSLSSGNTGELFF. Written as DNA, the CDR3 is TGTGCCAGCAGCTTATCTAGCGGTAACACCGGGGAGCTGTTTTTT.

The genes are TRBV30 and TRBJ1-5; 10 nucleotides match TRBD1. This CDR3 has 14 residues. Trimming cost V 2 bases and J 6 bases; bases outside gene matches: 4. The V gene's germline CDR1 is GTSNPN and CDR2 SVGIG (reference sequence). In DNA form, the CDR3 reads TGTGCCTGGAGTCCGGGACAGGGGTCTCAGCCCCAGCATTTT. Translated, it gives CAWSPGQGSQPQHF.

CDR3 nucleotide sequence: TGTGCCAGCAGTTACTCGATGCTGACTGGGAGCTATGGCTACACCTTC. It translates to CASSYSMLTGSYGYTF. V and J are TRBV6-5 and TRBJ1-2; no clear D gene. The V gene's germline CDR1 is MNHEY and CDR2 SVGAGI. The ends were cut back, 0 bases at V and 4 bases at J, with 15 bases in the middle. This CDR3 contains 16 residues.

The genes are TRBV7-9 and TRBJ2-5; TRBD2 might be the D (6 bases). From germline, CDR1 is SEHNR and CDR2 FQNEAQ (reference sequence). Trimming took off 5 bases at V and 3 bases at J, with 10 bases between the two ends. This CDR3 has 13 amino acids. The CDR3 loop is CASSPSGEETQYF. In DNA, the CDR3 is TGTGCCAGCAGCCCATCGGGGGAAGAGACCCAGTACTTC. The full variable domain, completed using reference TRBV7-9 and TRBJ2-5, is DTGVSQNPRHKITKRGQNVTFRCDPISEHNRLYWYRQTLGQGPEFLTYFQNEAQLEKSRLLSDRFSAERPKGSFSTLEIQRTEQGDSAMYLCASSPSGEETQYFGPGTRLLVL.

The rearrangement uses TRBV4-1 and TRBJ2-1; 7 bases match TRBD2. In germline, CDR1 is MGHRA, CDR2 YSYEKL. Trimming removed 1 base from V and 6 bases from J; junction bases left unmatched: 12. The CDR3 length is 17 residues. CDR3 in amino acids: CASSQGPPGAGTNEQFF. Here the CDR3 DNA reads TGCGCCAGCAGCCAAGGTCCTCCGGGAGCGGGAACCAATGAGCAGTTCTTC.

The chain uses TRBV7-9 and TRBJ2-7, with D perhaps matching TRBD2 (6 bases). The CDR3 consists of 16 residues. V was trimmed by 2 bases and J by 5 bases, leaving 19 bases between them. Germline CDR1 SEHNR, CDR2 FQNEAQ (reference sequence). CDR3 residues: CASSLLVTGGGHEQYF. Written as DNA, the CDR3 is TGTGCCAGCAGCTTACTCGTCACCGGGGGTGGCCACGAGCAGTACTTC. The entire variable domain, with the rest obtained from reference TRBV7-9 and TRBJ2-7, is as follows: DTGVSQNPRHKITKRGQNVTFRCDPISEHNRLYWYRQTLGQGPEFLTYFQNEAQLEKSRLLSDRFSAERPKGSFSTLEIQRTEQGDSAMYLCASSLLVTGGGHEQYFGPGTRLTVT.

The rearrangement links TRBV5-3 to TRBJ1-4, with D possibly TRBD1 on 6 matching bases. TRBV5-3 is marked as an open reading frame, function uncertain. V lost 0 bases and J 13 bases, leaving 16 bases between the germline ends. The CDR3 sequence is 14 residues long. The CDR3 sequence is CARSLGTDAPTLFF. The CDR3 DNA sequence: TGTGCCAGAAGCTTGGGGACAGATGCACCAACACTGTTTTTT.

This clone has just one count. The CDR3 DNA is TGTGCCAGCAGCTTAGAAGGGAATGAGCAGTTCTTC. It specifies CASSLEGNEQFF. The chain carries TRBV7-7 and TRBJ2-1; D is uncertain. CDR1 and CDR2 from the germline V gene are SSHAT and FNYEAQ (reference sequence). This CDR3 has 12 residues. V lost 1 base, J lost 7 bases, and 5 bases lay in between.

The gene calls are TRBV14 and TRBJ2-5; D ambiguous. The CDR3 is made up of 15 amino acids. V gave up 0 bases and J gave up 5 bases, with 13 bases separating them. Germline V CDR1 and CDR2: SGHDN, FVKESK. CDR3 sequence (DNA): TGTGCCAGCAGCCAAGAGCTCCGACTTACGGAGACCCAGTACTTC. Translated: CASSQELRLTETQYF.

The rearrangement links TRBV7-7 to TRBJ2-3; 7 bases line up with TRBD2. The CDR3 is 15 residues long. Trimming removed 1 base from V and 3 bases from J; junction bases left unmatched: 4. Germline values: CDR1 SSHAT, CDR2 FNYEAQ (reference sequence). The CDR3 here is CASSLGGSRTDTQYF. The CDR3 nucleotides read TGTGCCAGCAGCTTAGGCGGGAGTCGAACAGATACGCAGTATTTT.

CDR3 sequence reads: CASSLELIDEQFF. The CDR3 region has the DNA TGTGCCAGCAGCTTGGAGCTTATCGATGAGCAGTTCTTC. The J gene is TRBJ2-1, the V gene TRBV5-5; D is ambiguous. The CDR3 covers 13 residues. The ends were cut back, 0 bases at V and 8 bases at J, with 9 bases in the middle. Germline lookup yields CDR1 SGHKS and CDR2 YYEKEE (reference sequence).

V and J are TRBV5-1 and TRBJ1-1; 8 nucleotides line up with TRBD1. V was pared by 2 bases and J by 4 bases, with 4 bases of the junction left unmatched. Germline CDR1 and CDR2: SGHRS and YFSETQ. This CDR3 is 14 amino acids long. This CDR3 is CASSFRGPLTEAFF. The DNA for the CDR3 is TGCGCCAGCAGCTTCAGGGGGCCGCTCACTGAAGCTTTCTTT.

CDR3 in amino acids: CAWSAARAGGLYNEQFF. As DNA, the CDR3 is TGTGCCTGGAGCGCCGCCAGGGCGGGAGGGTTATACAATGAGCAGTTCTTC. V is TRBV30 and J is TRBJ2-1; 9 bases line up with TRBD2. From germline, CDR1 is GTSNPN and CDR2 SVGIG (reference sequence). The CDR3 has 17 residues. V gave up 3 bases and J gave up 4 bases; unmatched junction bases: 13.

J is TRBJ1-2 and V is TRBV4-3, with 9 bases fitting TRBD1. The CDR3 has 14 amino acids. J was trimmed by 7 bases and V by 4 bases; bases with no gene match: 7. The germline gives CDR1 LGHNA, CDR2 YSLEER. Here the CDR3 reads CASSPWTGDGGYTF. CDR3 nucleotide sequence: TGCGCCAGCAGCCCCTGGACAGGGGATGGTGGCTACACCTTC.

V gene TRBV11-2 combines with J gene TRBJ2-7; TRBD2 aligns across 7 bases. V lost 1 base and J lost 1; bases outside the gene matches: 7. CDR1 is SGHAT and CDR2 is FQNNGV in the germline V gene. This CDR3 region has 16 residues. CDR3 amino acids: CASSLGGAGLSYEQYF. Here the CDR3 DNA reads TGTGCCAGCAGCTTAGGGGGAGCGGGGCTTTCCTACGAGCAGTACTTC.

The rearrangement uses TRBV7-8 and TRBJ1-5, with D hard to call. This CDR3 is 13 amino acids long. From germline, CDR1 is SGHVS and CDR2 FQNEAQ. Trimming left V 7 bases short and J 0 bases short, with 7 bases between. CDR3 coding DNA: TGTGCCAGCACCGTATATAGCAATCAGCCCCAGCATTTT. Translation: CASTVYSNQPQHF.

This chain links TRBV10-3 with TRBJ2-1; 9 bases align to TRBD2. Trimming took 0 bases from V and 8 from J; bases not matched to a gene: 5. Germline CDR1 ENHRY, CDR2 SYGVKD. The CDR3 runs 15 residues. The CDR3 loop reads CAISESWREGDEQFF. The CDR3 region has the DNA TGTGCCATCAGTGAGTCTTGGCGGGAGGGAGATGAGCAGTTCTTC.

The chain joins TRBV27 to TRBJ2-1, with D possibly TRBD2 on 6 matching bases. The CDR3 length is 15 residues. V was cut by 5 bases and J by 4 bases, with 15 bases left in between. Germline CDR1 and CDR2: MNHEY and SMNVEV (reference sequence). The CDR3: CASSIMGLAYNEQFF. In DNA, the CDR3 is TGTGCCAGCAGTATTATGGGGCTAGCGTACAATGAGCAGTTCTTC.

This chain connects TRBV19 to TRBJ2-4; TRBD1 aligns across 9 bases. CDR1 is LNHDA, CDR2 SQIVND, per germline (reference sequence). V lost 3 bases, J lost 0 bases, and 12 bases stayed unmatched. The CDR3 loop spans 19 amino acids. For the CDR3, the DNA is TGTGCCAGTAGTATCGTGTGGGCGGGACAGGGAATAGCCAAAAACATTCAGTACTTC. Translation: CASSIVWAGQGIAKNIQYF. The full variable domain, completed using reference TRBV19 and TRBJ2-4, is DGGITQSPKYLFRKEGQNVTLSCEQNLNHDAMYWYRQDPGQGLRLIYYSQIVNDFQKGDIAEGYSVSREKKESFPLTVTSAQKNPTAFYLCASSIVWAGQGIAKNIQYFGAGTRLSVL.

The V call is TRBV28, the J call TRBJ1-3; D perhaps matches TRBD1 (6 bases). Trimming shortened V by 4 bases and J by 2 bases, and 12 bases separated the two germline ends. Looked up from germline, CDR1 is MDHEN and CDR2 is SYDVKM. CDR3 size: 15 residues. CDR3: CASSSDRLAGNTIYF. The CDR3 nucleotides read TGTGCCAGCAGTTCAGACAGGCTTGCTGGAAACACCATATATTTT.

The rearrangement joins TRBV9 to TRBJ1-1; D remains unclear. V was clipped by 6 bases and J by 0 bases, with 18 bases between them. The CDR3 length is 16 residues. From germline, CDR1 is SGDLS and CDR2 YYNGEE. The CDR3 DNA reads TGTGCCAGCACCCCCGGGCAGATAGTAATGAACACTGAAGCTTTCTTT. This codes for CASTPGQIVMNTEAFF. The full variable domain, with the rest looked up from reference TRBV9 and TRBJ1-1, is DSGVTQTPKHLITATGQRVTLRCSPRSGDLSVYWYQQSLDQGLQFLIQYYNGEERAKGNILERFSAQQFPDLHSELNLSSLELGDSALYFCASTPGQIVMNTEAFFGQGTRLTVV.

The chain has TRBV9 and TRBJ2-3, with 9 bases lining up with TRBD1. Germline trimming cut 4 bases from V and 6 bases from J; bases unmatched to any gene: 9. The CDR3 has 15 amino acids. Germline assignment: CDR1 SGDLS and CDR2 YYNGEE. CDR3 DNA: TGTGCCAGCAGCTTGCAACAGGGGGCGTGGGATACGCAGTATTTT. Amino acid sequence: CASSLQQGAWDTQYF.

The gene calls are TRBV27 and TRBJ2-3; D is perhaps TRBD2 (6 bases). The germline CDR1 and CDR2 sequences are MNHEY and SMNVEV (reference sequence). The CDR3 is made up of 14 amino acids. The ends were cut back, 4 bases at V and 7 bases at J, with 15 bases in the middle. The CDR3 DNA sequence: TGTGCCAGCAGTTCCGGGACTTTACGATATACGCAGTATTTT. Translation: CASSSGTLRYTQYF.

This clone was detected only once. The chain links TRBV5-1 to TRBJ2-1; 8 positions agree with TRBD2. The CDR3 totals 13 residues. Germline V gene lookup returns CDR1 SGHRS and CDR2 YFSETQ. The J segment lost 0 bases and the V segment lost 8 bases, leaving 1 base of the junction unmatched. In DNA form, the CDR3 reads TGCGCCAGTGGGACTAGCTCCTACAATGAGCAGTTCTTC. Translation: CASGTSSYNEQFF.

The rearrangement joins TRBV6-1 to TRBJ1-5, with 7 bases aligning to TRBD1. CDR3 length: 14 amino acids. V shed 4 bases, J shed 2 bases, and the junction held 2 bases outside the gene matches. Per the germline V gene, CDR1 is MNHNS and CDR2 is SASEGT. CDR3 nucleotides: TGTGCCAGCAGTGTGCAGGGGGGCAATCAGCCCCAGCATTTT. Translated: CASSVQGGNQPQHF.

A word on this clone: In the same sample, other DNA sequences code for this CDR3. The chain uses TRBV6-5 and TRBJ2-7; perhaps D is TRBD1 or TRBD2 (5 bases each). The germline gives CDR1 MNHEY, CDR2 SVGAGI. V was pared by 4 bases and J by 4 bases, with 14 bases between. The CDR3 extends over 14 amino acids. The DNA of the CDR3 is TGTGCCAGCAGTTCTGGGACCGGCGGGTACGAGCAGTACTTC. Its protein is CASSSGTGGYEQYF.